A selection of T cell receptor beta chains follows, all from one sample in a study of T-cell reconstitution after alpha-beta-depleted transplantation in children. TCRdb recomputed calls from the PCR reads with MiXCR, one row per CDR3 protein. This table holds about 130,000 distinct CDR3 sequences, roughly 10% found once. The material was PBMCs, mostly from graft donor cells, obtained 180 days after TCRalphabeta/CD19-depleted stem cell transplant. The source of these receptors is a girl under two years old who had a stem cell transplant for combined immunodeficiency, so the T cells may come from the graft donor. Each CDR3 is given with its conserved first and last residue. A D gene is named only where the DNA matches it firmly. For some rows the clone size is stated as once, few or many, or as a class when expanded; others skip it.

.,.,15,TRBJ2-5,TRBV5-6,TGTGCCAGCAGCTTGATGGAGGTGGGGCAACAGACCCAGTACTTC,CASSLMEVGQQTQYF
few,TRBD1,15,TRBJ1-4,TRBV12-3/TRBV12-4,TGTGCCAGCAGTTCCCAGGGGGTTGCTAATGAAAAACTGTTTTTT,CASSSQGVANEKLFF
many,TRBD2,14,TRBJ2-5,TRBV20-1,TGCAGTGCTGGAAGCGGGGCGCACCAAGAGACCCAGTACTTC,CSAGSGAHQETQYF
many,TRBD1,15,TRBJ2-7,TRBV20-1,TGCAGTGCTAGAGGTCCGACAGGGGGTTCCTACGAGCAGTACTTC,CSARGPTGGSYEQYF
few,.,13,TRBJ1-2,TRBV12-3/TRBV12-4,TGTGCCAGCAGTGCCGGACGGAACTATGGCTACACCTTC,CASSAGRNYGYTF
many,TRBD1,12,TRBJ2-5,TRBV20-1,TGCAGTGCTTGGGACAGGAAAGAGACCCAGTACTTC,CSAWDRKETQYF
few,.,17,TRBJ2-1,TRBV15,TGTGCCACCAGCCGTCAGTTAGTAAGTCAGGCCCACAATGAGCAGTTCTTC,CATSRQLVSQAHNEQFF
.,.,14,TRBJ2-7,TRBV27,TGTGCCAGCAGTTTCTCCACCCCGGGCTGGGAGCAGTACTTC,CASSFSTPGWEQYF
many,.,15,TRBJ2-2,TRBV11-2,TGTGCCAGCAGCCTTGACAATTATAACACCGGGGAGCTGTTTTTT,CASSLDNYNTGELFF
.,.,16,TRBJ2-3,TRBV7-6,TGTGCCAGCAGCCCGGGGAGGTCTAGTCGGGCAGATACGCAGTATTTT,CASSPGRSSRADTQYF
few,.,16,TRBJ1-3,TRBV12-3/TRBV12-4,TGTGCCAGCAGTTCACTGCCGGGGGGAGGGAGAAACACCATATATTTT,CASSSLPGGGRNTIYF
.,TRBD2,13,TRBJ2-1,TRBV27,TGTGCCAGCAAGCTAGCGGGGTACAATGAGCAGTTCTTC,CASKLAGYNEQFF
few,.,16,TRBJ2-6,TRBV2,TGTGCCAGCAGTGTATCCAGGAGCACTGGGGCCAACGTCCTGACTTTC,CASSVSRSTGANVLTF
few,.,13,TRBJ1-5,TRBV19,TGTGCCAGTAGTAACAGGTGGAATCAGCCCCAGCATTTT,CASSNRWNQPQHF
few,.,16,TRBJ2-1,TRBV20-1,TGCAGTGCTAGAGATCGGGCCCCCAGCTCCTACAATGAGCAGTTCTTC,CSARDRAPSSYNEQFF
.,.,12,TRBJ1-1,TRBV12-3/TRBV12-4,TGTGCCAGCAGCGCGATGAACACTGAAGCTTTCTTT,CASSAMNTEAFF
few,.,15,TRBJ2-7,TRBV18,TGTGCCAGCTCACCACTCGAGGGAGTAGCCTACGAGCAGTACTTC,CASSPLEGVAYEQYF
.,.,15,TRBJ1-1,TRBV7-2,TGTGCCAGCAGCTTATTAAGGACAGCGAACACTGAAGCTTTCTTT,CASSLLRTANTEAFF
.,TRBD1,15,TRBJ2-5,TRBV27,TGTGCCAGCAGTTCGAGACAGGGACGAGTGGAGACCCAGTACTTC,CASSSRQGRVETQYF
few,.,16,TRBJ2-7,TRBV20-1,TGCAGTGCTAAACGTGTTTCGGGGATATCGTTTTACGAGCAGTACTTC,CSAKRVSGISFYEQYF
few,TRBD2,15,TRBJ2-1,TRBV5-1,TGCGCCAGCAGCTTGAGGACTAGGCTACCCAATGAGCAGTTCTTC,CASSLRTRLPNEQFF
.,.,16,TRBJ2-1,TRBV6-5,TGTGCCAGCAGTTACCGCGGGGGACAACACTACAATGAGCAGTTCTTC,CASSYRGGQHYNEQFF
.,TRBD2,15,TRBJ2-7,TRBV7-9,TGTGCCAGCAGCTCGACTAGCGGGAACTCCTACGAGCAGTACTTC,CASSSTSGNSYEQYF
.,.,13,TRBJ1-3,TRBV20-1,TGCAGTGCTACGGCCCTTTCTGGAAACACCATATATTTT,CSATALSGNTIYF
few,.,14,TRBJ1-5,TRBV20-1,TGCAGTGCTAACTCGGGACACTTTAATCAGCCCCAGCATTTT,CSANSGHFNQPQHF
many,.,15,TRBJ2-4,TRBV28,TGTGCCAGCAGTCATGGCTTTTTAGCCAAAAACATTCAGTACTTC,CASSHGFLAKNIQYF
few,.,13,TRBJ1-1,TRBV14,TGTGCCAGCAGCCCAGCAAGGGACACTGAAGCTTTCTTT,CASSPARDTEAFF
.,TRBD1,14,TRBJ2-7,TRBV29-1,TGCAGCGTTGAATTAAGTGGACAGGGCTACGAGCAGTACTTC,CSVELSGQGYEQYF
many,.,15,TRBJ1-1,TRBV6-5,TGTGCCAGCAGTTACTGGGTTGACGGGAACACTGAAGCTTTCTTT,CASSYWVDGNTEAFF
.,.,15,TRBJ2-1,TRBV12-3/TRBV12-4,TGTGCCAGCACCCGGGTTGAGGGAGGTTTCAATGAGCAGTTCTTC,CASTRVEGGFNEQFF
few,.,14,TRBJ2-1,TRBV5-1,TGCGCCAGCAGCTTCGACACCGGGAACAATGAGCAGTTCTTC,CASSFDTGNNEQFF
few,TRBD2,15,TRBJ2-1,TRBV7-2,TGTGCCAGCAGCCGAGCGGGAGGAGGGTACAATGAGCAGTTCTTC,CASSRAGGGYNEQFF
.,TRBD1,15,TRBJ2-5,TRBV6-2/TRBV6-3,TGTGCCAGCAGTGGACCCGGGACAGGGGGAAAGACCCAGTACTTC,CASSGPGTGGKTQYF
.,TRBD1,16,TRBJ1-6,TRBV28,TGTGCCAGCGTAGGGACAGGGCATTCGAATAATTCACCCCTCCACTTT,CASVGTGHSNNSPLHF
few,TRBD1,12,TRBJ2-3,TRBV29-1,TGCAGCGTAGGGGGCCTAACAGATACGCAGTATTTT,CSVGGLTDTQYF
few,.,14,TRBJ2-7,TRBV7-9,TGTGCCAGCAGCTTGGTCAGGGACCCCTACGAGCAGTACTTC,CASSLVRDPYEQYF
.,.,14,TRBJ1-6,TRBV11-1,TGTGCCAGCAGCTTGGGACATCCTTTTTCACCCCTCCACTTT,CASSLGHPFSPLHF
.,.,16,TRBJ1-2,TRBV4-3,TGCGCCAGCAGCCAAGCCCCGGGGGCGCTTCTCTATGGCTACACCTTC,CASSQAPGALLYGYTF
few,TRBD1,14,TRBJ1-1,TRBV5-1,TGCGCCAGCAGGGGACAGGGACAAGGTACTGAAGCTTTCTTT,CASRGQGQGTEAFF
few,.,16,TRBJ2-1,TRBV14,TGTGCCAGCAGCCAAGGAACAGGGTACACCCTCTTGGCGCAGTTCTTC,CASSQGTGYTLLAQFF
.,.,18,TRBJ2-1,TRBV4-3,TGCGCCAGCAGCCAAGAGACGGGGCCCGGGAGTGGGGACAATGAGCAGTTCTTC,CASSQETGPGSGDNEQFF
.,.,14,TRBJ1-2,TRBV10-3,TGTGCCATCAGTCTTTTCCACCTCGACCGGGAGAGCACCTTC,CAISLFHLDRESTF
many,TRBD2,17,TRBJ2-2,TRBV24-1,TGTGCCACCAGTGACTCCCTAGGACTAGCGGGCACCGGGGAGCTGTTTTTT,CATSDSLGLAGTGELFF
many,TRBD2,15,TRBJ2-7,TRBV6-4,TGTGCCAGCAGTGGGGGACTAGCGGGAGGCTACGAGCAGTACTTC,CASSGGLAGGYEQYF
.,.,12,TRBJ2-2,TRBV12-3/TRBV12-4,TGTGCCAGCACTCCGGCAGGGGGGGAGCTGTTTTTT,CASTPAGGELFF
few,.,14,TRBJ1-1,TRBV18,TGTGCCAGCTCACCACCGAAATGGAACACTGAAGCTTTCTTT,CASSPPKWNTEAFF
few,TRBD1,15,TRBJ1-2,TRBV6-2/TRBV6-3,TGTGCCAGCAGCACGGACAGGGTGGCAAACTATGGCTACACCTTC,CASSTDRVANYGYTF
few,.,15,TRBJ2-6,TRBV20-1,TGCAGTGCTAGAGATCGCAGGGCTGGGGCCAACGTCCTGACTTTC,CSARDRRAGANVLTF
few,.,13,TRBJ2-2,TRBV29-1,TGCAGCGTTCGGCAGTTTAACACCGGGGAGCTGTTTTTT,CSVRQFNTGELFF